The clone carrying this T cell receptor (beta chain) has ten or more counts. What it binds is not known. This sample was included in a study of metastatic and nonmetastatic thyroid tumors. On the study more broadly: From malignant and benign thyroid patients, repertoires in blood and in tumor or nodule tissue were compared. Overall study results and limits: When malignant thyroid tumors were compared with benign nodules, TCR beta diversity was reportedly significantly higher in the malignant tumors. This held in both blood and tumor samples.

Authors' data handling: CDR3 differences across clinicopathological groups were used to build a distant-metastasis classifier for papillary thyroid cancer. Using MiXCR, TCRdb reanalyzed the PCR reads. What appears here as the V and J calls and clone size reflects TCRdb's work, not the paper's. Here the sample spans fewer than 40,000 clones, approximately 18% being singletons. None of the patients had undergone any treatment ahead of thyroid surgery. The sequence came from a male donor with papillary thyroid cancer or a benign thyroid nodule (not recorded which). Some clones in this sample may be carry-over from other donors' samples. The sample comprised blood.

CDR3 loop: CASSSGLVPDTGELFF. Written as DNA, the CDR3 is TGCGCCAGCAGCTCTGGGCTAGTCCCAGACACCGGGGAGCTGTTTTTT. The V and J genes are TRBV5-1 and TRBJ2-2; D is undetermined. Germline CDR1 and CDR2: SGHRS and YFSETQ. The CDR3 runs 16 residues. Trimming left V 3 bases short and J 3 bases short, with 15 bases between.